Presented here are 32 T cell receptor beta chains from one specimen sequenced in a study of OX40 agonist ivuxolimab in advanced cancers. The method was immunoSEQ multiplex PCR; TCRdb's version includes in-frame clones alone and lacks a portion of them. The data contain under 70,000 clones, about 88% of them singletons. The starting material was CD4+ or CD8+ T cells sorted from blood, obtained in a trial of the OX40 agonist ivuxolimab. Receptor source: an adult with an advanced solid tumor such as melanoma, head and neck, liver or kidney cancer.

The chain employs TRBV21-1 and TRBJ2-5; TRBD1 is the table's D call and was not checked against the DNA. TRBV21-1 is a pseudogene segment. The CDR3 has 15 residues. The CDR3 is CASSKANNRKETQYF. The CDR3 DNA is TGTGCCAGCAGCAAAGCAAATAACAGAAAAGAGACCCAGTACTTC.

The chain couples TRBV15 to TRBJ1-1; D ambiguous. CDR3 size: 13 residues. Germline lookup yields CDR1 LNHNV and CDR2 YYDKDF (reference sequence). V lost 0 bases and J lost 4, with 6 bases in between. This CDR3 reads CATSRDGSTEAFF. The CDR3 nucleotides are TGTGCCACCAGCAGAGATGGAAGCACTGAAGCTTTCTTT.

This chain connects TRBV6-5 to TRBJ2-7; possible D gene TRBD1, 6 bases. The V end was cut by 7 bases, the J end by 3 bases, with 16 bases between. Germline loops: CDR1 MNHEY, CDR2 SVGAGI. The CDR3 length is 14 residues. CDR3 nucleotide sequence: TGTGCCAGCATTCCTCCACAGGGAAGCTACGAGCAGTACTTC. This sequence encodes CASIPPQGSYEQYF.

This chain connects TRBV5-1 to TRBJ2-5; no clear D. The germline V and J ends were trimmed by 0 bases and 2 bases, with 8 bases remaining between them. From germline, CDR1 is SGHRS and CDR2 YFSETQ. CDR3 length: 14 residues. CDR3 bases: TGCGCCAGCAGCTTGGGTATGGTTCAAGAGACCCAGTACTTC. Translated: CASSLGMVQETQYF.

The chain uses TRBV2 and TRBJ2-3, with TRBD2 matching 7 bases. Losses at the gene ends were 4 bases for V and 0 bases for J; bases not matched to a gene: 4. This CDR3 has 15 amino acids. In germline, CDR1 is SNHLY, CDR2 FYNNEI. The CDR3 is CASSARGDSTDTQYF. The CDR3 DNA is TGTGCCAGCAGTGCCCGGGGGGACAGCACAGATACGCAGTATTTT.

The DNA for the CDR3 is TGTGCCAGCTCACTGGACTTCTCAGGGGGGAAAGAGACCCAGTACTTC. Translation: CASSLDFSGGKETQYF. This chain links TRBV18 with TRBJ2-5, with D possibly matching TRBD1 (7 bases). Trimming shortened V by 4 bases and J by 3 bases, and 18 bases separated the two germline ends. CDR1 and CDR2 from the germline V gene are KGHSH and LQKENI. This CDR3 comprises 16 residues.

This chain uses TRBV27 with TRBJ1-4; maybe TRBD1 (5 bases). From germline, CDR1 is MNHEY and CDR2 SMNVEV (reference sequence). This CDR3 spans 15 amino acids. Trimming took off 5 bases at V and 0 bases at J, with 10 bases between the two ends. This CDR3 is CASSGTAPTNEKLFF. In DNA, the CDR3 is TGTGCCAGCAGTGGGACTGCCCCAACTAATGAAAAACTGTTTTTT.

This clone was counted a single time. This chain uses TRBV5-1 with TRBJ2-1, with D perhaps matching TRBD1 (6 bases). The CDR3 is made up of 15 amino acids. Trimming took off 5 bases at V and 1 base at J, with 13 bases between the two ends. CDR1 SGHRS and CDR2 YFSETQ come from the germline V gene. The CDR3, as DNA: TGCGCCAGCAGACCAACACAGGGATCCTACAATGAGCAGTTCTTC. This encodes CASRPTQGSYNEQFF. Complete variable domain (other parts from reference TRBV5-1 and TRBJ2-1): KAGVTQTPRYLIKTRGQQVTLSCSPISGHRSVSWYQQTPGQGLQFLFEYFSETQRNKGNFPGRFSGRQFSNSRSEMNVSTLELGDSALYLCASRPTQGSYNEQFFGPGTRLTVL.

This chain links TRBV5-4 with TRBJ2-7; D might be TRBD2 (7 bases). The CDR3 runs to 16 residues. V lost 4 bases and J lost 0, with 17 bases in between. Germline V gene data show CDR1 as SGHNT and CDR2 as YYREEE (reference sequence). CDR3 in amino acids: CASSQDQAGASYEQYF. The CDR3 DNA reads as TGTGCCAGCAGCCAAGACCAGGCGGGGGCCTCCTACGAGCAGTACTTC.

The J gene is TRBJ2-1, the V gene TRBV5-5; TRBD2 matches 10 bases. The CDR3 spans 14 residues. The V and J ends lost 6 bases and 7 bases, in that order; junction bases with no gene match: 7. Germline CDR1 is SGHKS and CDR2 is YYEKEE (reference sequence). The DNA for the CDR3 is TGTGCCAGCATGTCGCTAGCGGGAGAGAATGAGCAGTTCTTC. Protein sequence: CASMSLAGENEQFF.

The rearrangement uses TRBV5-1 and TRBJ2-1; D may be TRBD2 (6 bases). Germline V gene data show CDR1 as SGHRS and CDR2 as YFSETQ. CDR3 length: 15 residues. Trimming took 8 bases from V and 2 from J, leaving 17 bases between them. Here the CDR3 DNA reads TGCGCCAGGGTGCTTAGCGGAGCGACCTACAATGAGCAGTTCTTC. Amino acid sequence: CARVLSGATYNEQFF.

The count of this clone is one. The chain is built from TRBV2 and TRBJ1-5, with 7 bases identical to TRBD1. The CDR3 is 16 residues long. The V and J ends lost 5 bases and 7 bases, in that order; junction bases with no gene match: 14. Germline values: CDR1 SNHLY, CDR2 FYNNEI. CDR3 residues: CASSYGGSIRGQPQHF. CDR3 DNA sequence: TGTGCCAGCAGTTATGGGGGGAGTATCAGGGGGCAGCCCCAGCATTTT.

DNA of the CDR3: TGCGCCAGCAGCTCAACTTACAGGGGCCGCTACGAGCAGTACTTC. It specifies CASSSTYRGRYEQYF. V and J are TRBV5-1 and TRBJ2-7; 7 bases fit TRBD1. The CDR3 totals 15 residues. CDR1 SGHRS and CDR2 YFSETQ come from the germline V gene. V trimming: 3 bases; J trimming: 3 bases; junction bases outside the gene matches: 9.

This chain uses TRBV2 with TRBJ2-3; possibly TRBD2 for D (6 bases). Per the germline V gene, CDR1 is SNHLY and CDR2 is FYNNEI. V lost 3 bases and J lost 5, with 15 bases in between. The CDR3 spans 15 residues. CDR3 residues: CASSEDYGKEDTQYF. CDR3 bases: TGTGCCAGCAGTGAGGACTACGGGAAGGAAGATACGCAGTATTTT.

The chain recombines TRBV19 with TRBJ2-5; D possibly matches TRBD1 or TRBD2 (6 bases each). Germline-derived CDR1 and CDR2 are LNHDA and SQIVND (reference sequence). V was cut by 4 bases and J by 5 bases, with 17 bases left in between. The CDR3 consists of 15 residues. CDR3 nucleotides: TGTGCCAGTAGTACGGGGGCCCCCCCGCCCGAGACCCAGTACTTC. It is translated as CASSTGAPPPETQYF.

This rearrangement joins TRBV19 to TRBJ2-5; 8 bases are a match to TRBD1. The J call is doubtful: the DNA matches TRBJ2-7 better. The CDR3 consists of 13 residues. Germline V gene data show CDR1 as LNHDA and CDR2 as SQIVND (reference sequence). In nucleotides, the CDR3 is TGTGCCAGTAGTCCCAGGGGGCTCGGCGAGCAGTACTTC. It specifies CASSPRGLGEQYF.

The genes are TRBV5-1 and TRBJ2-5, with 11 nucleotides matching TRBD2. TRBJ2-7 matches the DNA end more closely, so the J call is doubtful. The CDR3 spans 15 residues. Germline CDR1 is SGHRS and CDR2 is YFSETQ. CDR3 DNA: TGCGCCAGCAGCGAGACTAGCGGGGTGACCTACGAGCAGTACTTC. Protein sequence: CASSETSGVTYEQYF.

This sequence joins TRBV9 and TRBJ2-1; perhaps TRBD1 as D (5 bases). CDR1 is SGDLS and CDR2 is YYNGEE in the germline V gene. Trimming pared 0 bases from V and 4 bases from J, leaving 8 bases between. The CDR3 length is 14 residues. The CDR3 region is CASSVGTQYNEQFF. The CDR3 bases are TGTGCCAGCAGCGTAGGGACACAGTACAATGAGCAGTTCTTC.

This chain links TRBV27 with TRBJ2-7; 10 bases line up with TRBD1. V lost 4 bases to trimming and J lost 8 bases; unmatched junction nucleotides: 5. Germline loops: CDR1 MNHEY, CDR2 SMNVEV (reference sequence). The CDR3 consists of 13 residues. The CDR3 region has the DNA TGTGCCAGCAGTTCAGGACAGGGGGTTAAGCAGTACTTC. This codes for CASSSGQGVKQYF.

This clone was picked up one time. The chain employs TRBV6-5 and TRBJ1-5; D is uncertain. V lost 4 bases and J 5 bases, leaving 15 bases between the germline ends. CDR3 length equals 15 residues. The germline V gene has CDR1 MNHEY and CDR2 SVGAGI. The CDR3 coding sequence is TGTGCCAGCAGTTCCTTAAAGGGTGGGGATCAGCCCCAGCATTTT. It yields the protein CASSSLKGGDQPQHF.

This clone appeared a single time. The genes are TRBV20-1 and TRBJ2-1; a possible D gene is TRBD2 (5 bases). The germline V and J ends were trimmed by 6 bases and 13 bases, with 16 bases remaining between them. The CDR3 totals 11 residues. Germline values: CDR1 DFQATT, CDR2 SNEGSKA (reference sequence). Here the CDR3 DNA reads TGCAGTGCGTCAAAGGACTGGATACAGTTCTTC. Protein product: CSASKDWIQFF.

This chain uses TRBV2 with TRBJ1-2; 10 bases align to TRBD1. Trimming removed 7 bases from V and 4 bases from J; junction bases left unmatched: 6. Per the germline V gene, CDR1 is SNHLY and CDR2 is FYNNEI. The CDR3 sequence is 14 residues long. The CDR3 loop is CASTGDRGSYGYTF. The CDR3 bases are TGTGCCAGCACCGGGGACAGGGGATCCTATGGCTACACCTTC.

The chain employs TRBV7-2 and TRBJ1-1; D is uncertain. V was cut by 5 bases and J by 3 bases, with 10 bases left in between. The CDR3 length is 13 residues. Germline-derived CDR1 and CDR2 are SGHTA and FQGNSA. CDR3 amino acids: CASSLTLYTEAFF. CDR3 nucleotide sequence: TGTGCCAGCAGCCTGACCCTTTACACTGAAGCTTTCTTT.

This clone has just one count. V and J are TRBV4-2 and TRBJ2-2; possibly TRBD2 for D (6 bases). Between the trimmed V and J ends, which lost 1 base and 1 base, there was a span of 7 bases. The CDR3 has 15 amino acids. CDR1 and CDR2 (germline): LGHNA, YNFKEQ. The CDR3 loop is CASSQVSGNTGELFF. In DNA, the CDR3 is TGTGCCAGCAGCCAAGTTAGCGGGAACACCGGGGAGCTGTTTTTT.

The rearrangement joins TRBV7-6 to TRBJ2-3; 14 bases map to TRBD2. This CDR3 is built from 19 residues. V shed 1 base and J 2 bases; nucleotides not matched to a gene: 8. Germline values: CDR1 SGHVS, CDR2 FNYEAQ. DNA of the CDR3: TGTGCCAGCAGCTTAGGGACTAGCGGGGGGAGAGGTAACACAGATACGCAGTATTTT. Protein: CASSLGTSGGRGNTDTQYF.

As regards this clone: One end of the junction varies from germline; a read error may be responsible. The chain employs TRBV9 and TRBJ2-5; 8 bases are a match to TRBD2. Germline CDR1 reads SGDLS; CDR2 reads YYNGEE. CDR3 length: 16 residues. CDR3 bases: TGTGCCAGCAGCGTAGGGGTCGGGGGGGCCCAAGGGACCCAGTACTTC. Residues: CASSVGVGGAQGTQYF.

The gene calls are TRBV10-3 and TRBJ2-3; possibly TRBD2 for D (6 bases). Deletions cut 11 bases from V and 2 bases from J, with 20 bases between. The CDR3 consists of 15 residues. Germline V gene sequence: CDR1 ENHRY, CDR2 SYGVKD. DNA of the CDR3: TGTGCCGCTTCCCTCGGGGACTCTAACACAGATACGCAGTATTTT. It translates to CAASLGDSNTDTQYF.

The gene calls are TRBV7-2 and TRBJ1-5, with D possibly being TRBD1 (6 bases). Between the trimmed V and J ends, which lost 4 bases and 5 bases, there was a span of 9 bases. CDR3 length: 13 amino acids. Germline CDR1 and CDR2: SGHTA and FQGNSA. CDR3 bases: TGTGCCAGCAGCTACTACAGGGATCAGCCCCAGCATTTT. It yields the protein CASSYYRDQPQHF. Together with reference TRBV7-2 and TRBJ1-5, the CDR3 gives the full variable domain: GAGVSQSPSNKVTEKGKDVELRCDPISGHTALYWYRQSLGQGLEFLIYFQGNSAPDKSGLPSDRFSAERTGGSVSTLTIQRTQQEDSAVYLCASSYYRDQPQHFGDGTRLSIL.

The chain carries TRBV5-4 and TRBJ2-7; D is ambiguous. Germline lookup yields CDR1 SGHNT and CDR2 YYREEE (reference sequence). Trimming removed 0 bases at V and 0 bases at J, with 10 bases between. The CDR3 is 15 amino acids. The CDR3 sequence: CASSLGPVSSYEQYF. In nucleotides, the CDR3 is TGTGCCAGCAGCTTGGGTCCGGTGAGCTCCTACGAGCAGTACTTC.

The V call is TRBV2, the J call TRBJ2-7; 11 nucleotides agree with TRBD2. CDR3 length equals 15 residues. Looked up from germline, CDR1 is SNHLY and CDR2 is FYNNEI. J lost 4 bases, V lost 6 bases, and 8 bases had no gene match. This CDR3 reads CASRLAGGPGYEQYF. In DNA form, the CDR3 reads TGTGCCAGCAGATTAGCGGGAGGGCCTGGGTACGAGCAGTACTTC.

This chain joins TRBV19 and TRBJ1-1, with D hard to call. Germline V CDR1 and CDR2: LNHDA, SQIVND (reference sequence). V shed 5 bases and J shed 4 bases, with 14 bases lying between them. The CDR3 consists of 14 residues. This chain's CDR3 is CASSGQAALTEAFF. The CDR3 bases are TGTGCCAGTAGTGGCCAGGCGGCCCTCACTGAAGCTTTCTTT.

The chain recombines TRBV5-6 with TRBJ1-4, with TRBD1 matching over 7 bases. Trimming at V came to 6 bases and at J to 3 bases, leaving 8 bases not matched to a gene. Germline lookup yields CDR1 SGHDT and CDR2 YYEEEE. The CDR3 is made up of 15 amino acids. Written as DNA, the CDR3 is TGTGCCAGCACTGAGACAGGGCTCGCTAATGAAAAACTGTTTTTT. It encodes CASTETGLANEKLFF.